One sample yielded the 3 T cell receptor beta chains listed below, sequenced in a study of OX40 agonist ivuxolimab in advanced cancers. Data came from immunoSEQ multiplex PCR; TCRdb stores just in-frame clones and leaves some out. The sample consists of roughly 76,000 clones, less than 90% of them appearing once. Sequenced here: CD4+ or CD8+ T cells sorted from blood, sampled in a trial of the OX40 agonist ivuxolimab. These receptors all stem from an adult with an advanced solid tumor such as melanoma, head and neck, liver or kidney cancer.

The chain links TRBV7-2 to TRBJ1-1, with no clear D. With 3 bases removed from V and 0 bases from J, the gap between germline ends came to 2 bases. This CDR3 contains 12 residues. Germline V lookup: CDR1 SGHTA, CDR2 FQGNSA. The CDR3 loop reads CASSFLNTEAFF. CDR3 sequence (DNA): TGTGCCAGCAGCTTTTTGAACACTGAAGCTTTCTTT. Supplemented by reference TRBV7-2 and TRBJ1-1, the full variable domain reads GAGVSQSPSNKVTEKGKDVELRCDPISGHTALYWYRQSLGQGLEFLIYFQGNSAPDKSGLPSDRFSAERTGGSVSTLTIQRTQQEDSAVYLCASSFLNTEAFFGQGTRLTVV.

The sample holds one count of this clone. J is TRBJ2-2 and V is TRBV11-1; D gene ambiguous. Germline values: CDR1 SGHAT, CDR2 FQDESV (reference sequence). Trimming pared 4 bases from V and 0 bases from J, leaving 12 bases between. The CDR3 spans 16 residues. CDR3 nucleotide sequence: TGTGCCAGCAGCTCCCCATACGTCGCGAACACCGGGGAGCTGTTTTTT. The encoded protein is CASSSPYVANTGELFF.

The chain combines TRBV11-3 with TRBJ2-2; D perhaps matches TRBD2 (6 bases). The CDR3 loop spans 16 amino acids. V was pared by 1 base and J by 6 bases, with 15 bases between. CDR1 SGHNT and CDR2 YENEEA come from the germline V gene. This CDR3 is CASSLGRGRSPGELFF. Written as DNA, the CDR3 is TGTGCCAGCAGCTTAGGGCGGGGTAGAAGCCCCGGGGAGCTGTTTTTT.